A selection of T cell receptor beta chains follows, all from one sample in a study of cytomegalovirus exposure and HLA in healthy donors. The data were produced by immunoSEQ multiplex PCR, yet TCRdb's version contains in-frame clones alone and is incomplete. In the table there are around 200,000 clones, approximately 79% of which are singletons. Sample: PBMCs. The receptors shown here come from a woman in her late teens or twenties in good health and CMV-seronegative. The CDR3 runs from the conserved cysteine through the conserved F or W. D genes are given only for firm matches. A clone size is listed for some rows: how often the clone was seen (once, few, many), or a class if it is expanded.

abundance: -; d_gene: TRBD1; v_gene: TRBV5-6; j_gene: TRBJ2-5; CDR3aa: CASSLGGTVKETQYF; CDR3nt: TGTGCCAGCAGCTTGGGAGGGACAGTGAAAGAGACCCAGTACTTC
abundance: -; d_gene: TRBD1; v_gene: TRBV2; j_gene: TRBJ2-2; CDR3aa: CASSRDRASTGELFF; CDR3nt: TGTGCCAGCAGTCGGGACAGGGCTAGCACCGGGGAGCTGTTTTTT
abundance: once; d_gene: -; v_gene: TRBV14; j_gene: TRBJ1-2; CDR3aa: CASSPWGRGGYTF; CDR3nt: TGTGCCAGCAGCCCCTGGGGAAGGGGGGGCTACACCTTC
abundance: -; d_gene: TRBD2; v_gene: TRBV4-2; j_gene: TRBJ2-2; CDR3aa: CASSPGTSDTGELFF; CDR3nt: TGTGCCAGCAGCCCAGGGACTAGTGACACCGGGGAGCTGTTTTTT
abundance: once; d_gene: -; v_gene: TRBV29-1; j_gene: TRBJ1-1; CDR3aa: CSVGRQDTEAFF; CDR3nt: TGCAGCGTTGGAAGGCAGGACACTGAAGCTTTCTTT
abundance: -; d_gene: -; v_gene: TRBV19; j_gene: TRBJ1-5; CDR3aa: CASSTRPGDNQPQHF; CDR3nt: TGTGCCAGTAGTACGAGACCAGGGGATAATCAGCCCCAGCATTTT
abundance: -; d_gene: -; v_gene: TRBV28; j_gene: TRBJ1-1; CDR3aa: CASSFLAEAFF; CDR3nt: TGTGCCAGCAGTTTCCTTGCTGAAGCTTTCTTT
abundance: -; d_gene: -; v_gene: TRBV11-2; j_gene: TRBJ2-3; CDR3aa: CASSATVPDTQYF; CDR3nt: TGTGCCAGCAGCGCCACTGTCCCAGATACGCAGTATTTT
abundance: -; d_gene: TRBD2; v_gene: TRBV5-1; j_gene: TRBJ2-7; CDR3aa: CASSLGLAGGSTYEQYF; CDR3nt: TGCGCCAGCAGCCTGGGACTAGCGGGGGGCAGTACCTACGAGCAGTACTTC
abundance: -; d_gene: -; v_gene: TRBV27; j_gene: TRBJ1-1; CDR3aa: CASRGTHMNTEAFF; CDR3nt: TGTGCCAGCAGGGGGACACACATGAACACTGAAGCTTTCTTT
abundance: -; d_gene: TRBD1; v_gene: TRBV19; j_gene: TRBJ1-2; CDR3aa: CASSMGTGSAYGYTF; CDR3nt: TGTGCCAGTAGTATGGGGACAGGGAGTGCCTATGGCTACACCTTC
abundance: once; d_gene: TRBD2; v_gene: TRBV27; j_gene: TRBJ2-7; CDR3aa: CASSPATGLAGVLQSYEQYF; CDR3nt: TGTGCCAGCAGTCCCGCCACCGGACTAGCGGGGGTCCTACAATCCTACGAGCAGTACTTC
abundance: -; d_gene: TRBD1; v_gene: TRBV28; j_gene: TRBJ1-3; CDR3aa: CASSPDRAGNTIYF; CDR3nt: TGTGCCAGCAGTCCTGACAGGGCTGGAAACACCATATATTTT
abundance: -; d_gene: -; v_gene: TRBV29-1; j_gene: TRBJ1-5; CDR3aa: CSVSSGISQPQHF; CDR3nt: TGCAGCGTTTCCTCAGGGATAAGTCAGCCCCAGCATTTT
abundance: -; d_gene: -; v_gene: TRBV7-9; j_gene: TRBJ2-5; CDR3aa: CASLPQETQYF; CDR3nt: TGTGCCAGCCTACCCCAAGAGACCCAGTACTTC
abundance: -; d_gene: -; v_gene: TRBV27; j_gene: TRBJ1-5; CDR3aa: CASSLSDSYQPQHF; CDR3nt: TGTGCCAGCAGTTTATCGGACAGCTATCAGCCCCAGCATTTT
abundance: -; d_gene: -; v_gene: TRBV4-1; j_gene: TRBJ1-4; CDR3aa: CASSLTDRLLNEKLFF; CDR3nt: TGCGCCAGCAGCCTGACCGATAGACTCCTTAATGAAAAACTGTTTTTT
abundance: -; d_gene: TRBD1; v_gene: TRBV6-5; j_gene: TRBJ2-7; CDR3aa: CASSYRDRGHYEQYF; CDR3nt: TGTGCCAGCAGTTACAGGGACAGGGGTCACTACGAGCAGTACTTC
abundance: few; d_gene: TRBD1; v_gene: TRBV6-5; j_gene: TRBJ2-7; CDR3aa: CASGRGLSSYEQYF; CDR3nt: TGTGCCAGCGGCAGGGGGCTCAGCTCCTACGAGCAGTACTTC
abundance: -; d_gene: TRBD1; v_gene: TRBV5-6; j_gene: TRBJ2-7; CDR3aa: CASSWMTGTLDSYEQYF; CDR3nt: TGTGCCAGCAGCTGGATGACAGGGACCCTCGACTCCTACGAGCAGTACTTC
abundance: -; d_gene: -; v_gene: TRBV19; j_gene: TRBJ1-1; CDR3aa: CASSMGGENTEAFF; CDR3nt: TGTGCCAGTAGTATGGGAGGGGAGAACACTGAAGCTTTCTTT
abundance: few; d_gene: TRBD1; v_gene: TRBV7-2; j_gene: TRBJ1-2; CDR3aa: CASSLAGTGNYGYTF; CDR3nt: TGTGCCAGCAGCTTAGCCGGGACAGGGAACTATGGCTACACCTTC
abundance: -; d_gene: TRBD1; v_gene: TRBV7-7; j_gene: TRBJ1-6; CDR3aa: CASSTGTGNSPLHF; CDR3nt: TGTGCTAGCAGCACCGGGACAGGGAATTCACCCCTCCACTTT
abundance: few; d_gene: -; v_gene: TRBV6-6; j_gene: TRBJ1-5; CDR3aa: CASSDYSNQPQHF; CDR3nt: TGTGCCAGCAGCGACTATAGCAATCAGCCCCAGCATTTT